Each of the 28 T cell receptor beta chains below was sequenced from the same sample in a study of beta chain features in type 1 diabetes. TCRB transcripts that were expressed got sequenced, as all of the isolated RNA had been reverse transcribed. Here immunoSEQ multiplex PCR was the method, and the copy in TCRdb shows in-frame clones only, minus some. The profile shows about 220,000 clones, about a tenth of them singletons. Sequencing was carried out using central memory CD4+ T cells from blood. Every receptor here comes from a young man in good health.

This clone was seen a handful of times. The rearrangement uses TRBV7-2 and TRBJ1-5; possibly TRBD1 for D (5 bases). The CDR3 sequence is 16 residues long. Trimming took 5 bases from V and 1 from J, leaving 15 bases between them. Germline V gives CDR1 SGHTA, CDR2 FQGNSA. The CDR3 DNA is TGTGCCAGCAGCCCGAGTGGGGGACGAAGCAATCAGCCCCAGCATTTT. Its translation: CASSPSGGRSNQPQHF.

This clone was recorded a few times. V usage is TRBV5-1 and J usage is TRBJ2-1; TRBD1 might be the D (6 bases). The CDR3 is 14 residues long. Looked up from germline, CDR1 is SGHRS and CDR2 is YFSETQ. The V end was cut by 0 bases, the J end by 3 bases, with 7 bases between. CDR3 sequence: CASSLGDNYNEQFF. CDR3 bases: TGCGCCAGCAGCTTGGGGGACAACTACAATGAGCAGTTCTTC.

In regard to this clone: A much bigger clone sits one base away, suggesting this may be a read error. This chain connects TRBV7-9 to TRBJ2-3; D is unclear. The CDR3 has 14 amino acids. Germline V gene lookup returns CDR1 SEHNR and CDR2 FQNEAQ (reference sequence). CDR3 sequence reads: CTSSLDSGTDTQYF. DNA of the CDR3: TGTACCAGCAGTCTTGACTCGGGCACAGATACGCAGTATTTT. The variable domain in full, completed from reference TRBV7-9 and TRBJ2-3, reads DTGVSQNPRHKITKRGQNVTFRCDPISEHNRLYWYRQTLGQGPEFLTYFQNEAQLEKSRLLSDRFSAERPKGSFSTLEIQRTEQGDSAMYLCTSSLDSGTDTQYFGPGTRLTVL.

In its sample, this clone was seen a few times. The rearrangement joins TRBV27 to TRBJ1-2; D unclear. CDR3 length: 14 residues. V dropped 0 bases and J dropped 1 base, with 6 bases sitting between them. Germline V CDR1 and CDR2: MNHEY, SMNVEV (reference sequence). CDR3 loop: CASSLSGNNYGYTF. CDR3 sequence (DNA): TGTGCCAGCAGTTTATCTGGGAATAACTATGGCTACACCTTC.

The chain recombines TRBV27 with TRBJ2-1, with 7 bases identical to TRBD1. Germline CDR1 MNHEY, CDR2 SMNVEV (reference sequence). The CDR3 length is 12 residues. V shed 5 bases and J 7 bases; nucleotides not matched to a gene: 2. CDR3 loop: CASSPDRNEQFF. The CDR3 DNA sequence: TGTGCCAGCAGTCCGGACAGGAATGAGCAGTTCTTC.

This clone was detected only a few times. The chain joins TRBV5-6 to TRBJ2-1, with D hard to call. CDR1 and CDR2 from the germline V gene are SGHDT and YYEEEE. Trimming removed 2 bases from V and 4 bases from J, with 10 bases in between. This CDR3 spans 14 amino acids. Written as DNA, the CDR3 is TGTGCCAGCAGCTTTACTACTGGGTACAATGAGCAGTTCTTC. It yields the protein CASSFTTGYNEQFF.

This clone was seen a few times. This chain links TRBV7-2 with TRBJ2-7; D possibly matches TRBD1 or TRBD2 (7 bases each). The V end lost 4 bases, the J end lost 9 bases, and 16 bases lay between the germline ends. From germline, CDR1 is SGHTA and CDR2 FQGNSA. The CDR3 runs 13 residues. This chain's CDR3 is CASSSLAGGGQYF. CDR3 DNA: TGTGCCAGCAGCTCCCTGGCAGGGGGGGGGCAGTACTTC.

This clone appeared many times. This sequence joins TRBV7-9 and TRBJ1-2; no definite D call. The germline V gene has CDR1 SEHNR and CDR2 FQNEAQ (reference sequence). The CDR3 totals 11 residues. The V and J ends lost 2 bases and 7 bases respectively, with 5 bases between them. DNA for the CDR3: TGTGCCAGCAGCTTACATGTTGGCTACACCTTC. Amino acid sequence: CASSLHVGYTF.

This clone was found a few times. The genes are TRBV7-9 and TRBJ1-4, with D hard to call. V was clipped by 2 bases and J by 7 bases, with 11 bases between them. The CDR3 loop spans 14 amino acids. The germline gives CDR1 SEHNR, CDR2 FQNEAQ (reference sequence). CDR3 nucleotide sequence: TGTGCCAGCAGCTTACTGATTCTGTCTGAAAAACTGTTTTTT. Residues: CASSLLILSEKLFF.

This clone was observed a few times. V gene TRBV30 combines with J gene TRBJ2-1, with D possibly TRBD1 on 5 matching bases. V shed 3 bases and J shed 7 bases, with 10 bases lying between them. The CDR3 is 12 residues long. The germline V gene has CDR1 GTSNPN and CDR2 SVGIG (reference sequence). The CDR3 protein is CAWRGARNEQFF. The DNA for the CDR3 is TGTGCCTGGAGAGGGGCAAGGAATGAGCAGTTCTTC.

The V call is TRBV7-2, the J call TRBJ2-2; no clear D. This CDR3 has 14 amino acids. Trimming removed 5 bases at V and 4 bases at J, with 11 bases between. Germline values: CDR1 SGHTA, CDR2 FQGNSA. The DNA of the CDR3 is TGTGCCAGCAGCCTCTACTACTCCACCGGGGAGCTGTTTTTT. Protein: CASSLYYSTGELFF.

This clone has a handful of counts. For the CDR3, the DNA is TGTGCCTGGACCCAGGGCGACGTTGGAAACACCATATATTTT. Its protein product is CAWTQGDVGNTIYF. The chain has TRBV30 and TRBJ1-3, with D perhaps TRBD1 (5 bases). CDR1 and CDR2 from the germline V gene are GTSNPN and SVGIG (reference sequence). The V and J ends lost 4 bases and 3 bases respectively, with 13 bases between them. The CDR3 has 14 amino acids.

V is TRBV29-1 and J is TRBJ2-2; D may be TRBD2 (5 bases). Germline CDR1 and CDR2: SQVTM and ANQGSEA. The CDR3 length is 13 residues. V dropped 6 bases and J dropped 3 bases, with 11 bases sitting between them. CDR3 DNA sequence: TGCAGCGTCAGTAGAGGGTACACCGGGGAGCTGTTTTTT. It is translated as CSVSRGYTGELFF.

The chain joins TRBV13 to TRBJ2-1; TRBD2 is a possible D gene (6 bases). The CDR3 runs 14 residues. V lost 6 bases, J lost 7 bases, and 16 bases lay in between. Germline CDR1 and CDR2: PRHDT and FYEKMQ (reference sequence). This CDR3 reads CASSLRGIGNEQFF. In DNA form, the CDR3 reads TGTGCCAGCAGTTTACGGGGGATCGGGAATGAGCAGTTCTTC.

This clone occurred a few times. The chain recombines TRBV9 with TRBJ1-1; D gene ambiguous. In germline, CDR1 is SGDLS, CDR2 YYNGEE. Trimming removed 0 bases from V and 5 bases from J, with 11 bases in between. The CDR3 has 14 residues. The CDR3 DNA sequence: TGTGCCAGCAGCGTAGATGGCAGTGGTACTGAAGCTTTCTTT. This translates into CASSVDGSGTEAFF.

CDR3 bases: TGTGCCAGCAGCGCTGACAGGGGAAGAGGAATGAACACTGAAGCTTTCTTT. The encoded protein is CASSADRGRGMNTEAFF. The V gene is TRBV5-6, the J gene TRBJ1-1; 8 nucleotides align to TRBD1. CDR3 length equals 17 residues. Germline lookup yields CDR1 SGHDT and CDR2 YYEEEE. Unmatched junction bases numbered 11, after V lost 4 bases and J lost 0 bases.

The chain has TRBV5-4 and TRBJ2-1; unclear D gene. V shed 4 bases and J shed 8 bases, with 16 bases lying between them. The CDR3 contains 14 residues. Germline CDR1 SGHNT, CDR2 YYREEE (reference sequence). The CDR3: CASSQDLSSDEQFF. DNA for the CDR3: TGTGCCAGCAGCCAAGATTTGAGTTCCGATGAGCAGTTCTTC.

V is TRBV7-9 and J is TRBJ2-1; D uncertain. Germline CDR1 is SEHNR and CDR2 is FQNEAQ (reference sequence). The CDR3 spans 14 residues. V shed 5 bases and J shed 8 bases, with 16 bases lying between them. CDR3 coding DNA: TGTGCCAGCAGCCCATCCTGGGCCGCACATGAGCAGTTCTTC. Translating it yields CASSPSWAAHEQFF.

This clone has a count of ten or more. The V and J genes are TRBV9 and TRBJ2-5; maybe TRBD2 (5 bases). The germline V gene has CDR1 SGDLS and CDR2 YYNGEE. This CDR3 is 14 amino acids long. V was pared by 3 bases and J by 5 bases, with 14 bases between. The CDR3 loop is CASSGRTTGETQYF. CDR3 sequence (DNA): TGTGCCAGCAGCGGCCGGACGACGGGGGAGACCCAGTACTTC.

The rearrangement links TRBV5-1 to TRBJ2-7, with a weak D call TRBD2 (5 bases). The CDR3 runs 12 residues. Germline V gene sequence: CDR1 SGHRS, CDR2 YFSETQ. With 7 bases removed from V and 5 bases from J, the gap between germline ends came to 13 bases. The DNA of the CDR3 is TGCGCCAGCGGAGAGGCGCGGGACGAGCAGTACTTC. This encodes CASGEARDEQYF.

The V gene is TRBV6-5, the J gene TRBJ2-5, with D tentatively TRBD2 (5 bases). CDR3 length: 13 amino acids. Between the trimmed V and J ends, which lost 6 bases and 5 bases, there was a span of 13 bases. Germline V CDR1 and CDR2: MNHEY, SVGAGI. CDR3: CASRQSGLETQYF. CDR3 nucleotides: TGTGCCAGCAGGCAAAGCGGACTGGAGACCCAGTACTTC.

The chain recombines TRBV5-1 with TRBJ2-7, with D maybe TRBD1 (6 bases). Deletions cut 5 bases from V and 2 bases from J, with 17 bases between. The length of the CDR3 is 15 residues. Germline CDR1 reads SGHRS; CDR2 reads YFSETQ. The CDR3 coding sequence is TGCGCCAGCAGTTCGGGTTCGGGACAAACCTACGAGCAGTACTTC. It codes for CASSSGSGQTYEQYF. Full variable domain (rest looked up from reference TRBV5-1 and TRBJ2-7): KAGVTQTPRYLIKTRGQQVTLSCSPISGHRSVSWYQQTPGQGLQFLFEYFSETQRNKGNFPGRFSGRQFSNSRSEMNVSTLELGDSALYLCASSSGSGQTYEQYFGPGTRLTVT.

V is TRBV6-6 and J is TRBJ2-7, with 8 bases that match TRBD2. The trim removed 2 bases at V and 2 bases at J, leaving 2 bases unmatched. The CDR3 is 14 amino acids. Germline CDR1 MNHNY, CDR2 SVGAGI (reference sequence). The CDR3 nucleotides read TGTGCCAGCAGTTACCTAGCGGGCGCCTACGAGCAGTACTTC. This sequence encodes CASSYLAGAYEQYF.

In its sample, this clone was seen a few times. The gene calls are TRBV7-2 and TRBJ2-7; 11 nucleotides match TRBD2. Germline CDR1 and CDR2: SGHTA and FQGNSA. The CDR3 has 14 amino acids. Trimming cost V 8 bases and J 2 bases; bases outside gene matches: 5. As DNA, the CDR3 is TGTGCCAGCGCTAGCGGGAGGTCCGCCTACGAGCAGTACTTC. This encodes CASASGRSAYEQYF. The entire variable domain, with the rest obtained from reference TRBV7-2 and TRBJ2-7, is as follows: GAGVSQSPSNKVTEKGKDVELRCDPISGHTALYWYRQSLGQGLEFLIYFQGNSAPDKSGLPSDRFSAERTGGSVSTLTIQRTQQEDSAVYLCASASGRSAYEQYFGPGTRLTVT.

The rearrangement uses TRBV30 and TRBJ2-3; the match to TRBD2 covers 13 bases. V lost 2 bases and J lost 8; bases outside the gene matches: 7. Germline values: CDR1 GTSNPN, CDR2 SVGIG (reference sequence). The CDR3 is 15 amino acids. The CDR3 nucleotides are TGTGCCTGGAGTACAGGACTAGCGGGAGCGGCTACGCAGTATTTT. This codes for CAWSTGLAGAATQYF.

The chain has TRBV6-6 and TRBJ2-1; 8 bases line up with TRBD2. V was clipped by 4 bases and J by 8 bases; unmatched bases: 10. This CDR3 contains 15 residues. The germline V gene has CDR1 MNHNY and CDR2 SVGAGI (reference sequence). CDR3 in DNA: TGTGCCAGCAGTTCAACCGGGACTAGTAAGGATGAGCAGTTCTTC. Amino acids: CASSSTGTSKDEQFF.

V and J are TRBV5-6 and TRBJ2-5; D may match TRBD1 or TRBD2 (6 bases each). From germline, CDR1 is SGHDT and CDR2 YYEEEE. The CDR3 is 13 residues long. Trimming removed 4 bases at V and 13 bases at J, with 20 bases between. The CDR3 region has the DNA TGTGCCAGCAGCATGATGGGGGGCGGCAAGCCGTACTTC. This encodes CASSMMGGGKPYF.

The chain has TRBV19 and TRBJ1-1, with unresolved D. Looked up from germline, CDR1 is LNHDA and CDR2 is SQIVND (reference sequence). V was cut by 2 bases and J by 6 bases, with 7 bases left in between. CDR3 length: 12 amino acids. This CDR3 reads CASSIRDAEAFF. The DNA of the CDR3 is TGTGCCAGTAGTATAAGGGATGCTGAAGCTTTCTTT.